The 26 T cell receptor beta chains reported below all come from one sample, sequenced in a study of T cell responses to AZD1222 COVID-19 vaccine. Clones were read by immunoSEQ multiplex PCR, and TCRdb kept only the in-frame ones, dropping some. This sample carries nearly 110,000 clones, about 90% of them seen once, and the ten largest clones take roughly a fifth. The sequencing used peripheral blood, collected on day 0 of AZD1222 vaccination. Receptor source: an adult in good health.

There are a few counts of this clone. The chain employs TRBV9 and TRBJ2-1, with 7 bases aligning to TRBD1. CDR1 and CDR2 (germline): SGDLS, YYNGEE. This CDR3 region has 15 residues. The J segment lost 0 bases and the V segment lost 4 bases, leaving 4 bases of the junction unmatched. The CDR3: CASSIRDSSYNEQFF. Written as DNA, the CDR3 is TGTGCCAGCAGCATCCGGGACAGCTCCTACAATGAGCAGTTCTTC.

The chain is built from TRBV18 and TRBJ1-5, with TRBD1 as a possible D gene (6 bases). V dropped 2 bases and J dropped 0 bases, with 8 bases sitting between them. The CDR3 loop spans 15 amino acids. The germline CDR1 and CDR2 sequences are KGHSH and LQKENI. CDR3 sequence (DNA): TGTGCCAGCTCACCAGGACAGAGTAGCAATCAGCCCCAGCATTTT. This gives the protein CASSPGQSSNQPQHF.

The DNA of the CDR3 is TGTGCCAGCAGCTCCCCCACCGGGCCCTTCATAGGCACCGGGGAGCTGTTTTTT. Translation: CASSSPTGPFIGTGELFF. The genes are TRBV5-8 and TRBJ2-2; no definite D call. Germline values: CDR1 SGHTS, CDR2 YDEGEE. The CDR3 has 18 residues. The V and J ends lost 3 bases and 4 bases respectively, with 22 bases between them.

The chain couples TRBV11-2 to TRBJ2-5; D is possibly TRBD2 (5 bases). With 2 bases removed from V and 9 bases from J, the gap between germline ends came to 13 bases. The CDR3 covers 13 residues. Germline V gives CDR1 SGHAT, CDR2 FQNNGV. The CDR3 coding sequence is TGTGCCAGCAGCTTACAAGAGACTACGGCCCAGTACTTC. Protein product: CASSLQETTAQYF.

The rearrangement links TRBV20-1 to TRBJ2-7; 8 bases align to TRBD2. CDR3 size: 15 residues. Per the germline V gene, CDR1 is DFQATT and CDR2 is SNEGSKA (reference sequence). Trimming at V came to 3 bases and at J to 5 bases, leaving 12 bases not matched to a gene. CDR3 amino acids: CSASDRGGGLDEQYF. CDR3 nucleotide sequence: TGCAGTGCTAGTGACCGGGGGGGCGGTTTGGACGAGCAGTACTTC.

This sequence joins TRBV7-2 and TRBJ2-5, with 9 bases that match TRBD1. The CDR3 length is 14 residues. V was pared by 4 bases and J by 4 bases, with 4 bases of the junction left unmatched. CDR1 is SGHTA, CDR2 FQGNSA, per germline. Written as DNA, the CDR3 is TGTGCCAGCAGCTCGGACAGGGGTCGAGAGACCCAGTACTTC. Amino acid sequence: CASSSDRGRETQYF.

This clone appeared a single time. This sequence joins TRBV27 and TRBJ2-7; no definite D call. V was clipped by 6 bases and J by 6 bases, with 21 bases between them. CDR1 MNHEY and CDR2 SMNVEV come from the germline V gene (reference sequence). The CDR3 consists of 15 residues. CDR3 sequence (DNA): TGTGCCAGCAGCCCCCGGGCCAAGGGTTCTCTCGAGCAGTACTTC. This translates into CASSPRAKGSLEQYF.

The chain is built from TRBV18 and TRBJ2-5; tentative D call: TRBD2 (6 bases). CDR1 and CDR2 (germline): KGHSH, LQKENI. Trimming took 2 bases from V and 1 from J, leaving 14 bases between them. The CDR3 sequence is 16 residues long. In nucleotides, the CDR3 is TGTGCCAGCTCACCAATCCCCCCCGGGGGCCAAGAGACCCAGTACTTC. The encoded protein is CASSPIPPGGQETQYF.

This chain uses TRBV4-1 with TRBJ2-5; D remains ambiguous. Germline CDR1 is MGHRA and CDR2 is YSYEKL. The CDR3 is 15 residues long. The V end lost 2 bases, the J end lost 3 bases, and 13 bases lay between the germline ends. CDR3 sequence reads: CASSQPPMGKETQYF. In DNA, the CDR3 is TGCGCCAGCAGCCAACCCCCTATGGGGAAAGAGACCCAGTACTTC.

The chain couples TRBV7-2 to TRBJ2-7; 7 bases agree with TRBD1. CDR3 length equals 14 residues. Germline CDR1 SGHTA, CDR2 FQGNSA. After removal of 0 bases from V and 2 bases from J, the junction contained 1 base not matched to a gene. CDR3: CASSLAGQAYEQYF. The DNA of the CDR3 is TGTGCCAGCAGCTTAGCCGGACAGGCCTACGAGCAGTACTTC.

The chain links TRBV7-6 to TRBJ2-5, with D perhaps matching TRBD1 or TRBD2 (6 bases each). CDR1 and CDR2 (germline): SGHVS, FNYEAQ. V shed 5 bases and J shed 4 bases, with 14 bases lying between them. The CDR3 has 14 amino acids. CDR3 loop: CASSRRGPGETQYF. The DNA of the CDR3 is TGTGCCAGCAGCCGTCGGGGGCCGGGAGAGACCCAGTACTTC.

The genes are TRBV9 and TRBJ2-2, with 10 bases matching TRBD2. CDR1 SGDLS and CDR2 YYNGEE come from the germline V gene. J lost 4 bases, V lost 2 bases, and 2 bases had no gene match. This CDR3 is 15 amino acids long. The CDR3 DNA reads TGTGCCAGCAGCGTGACTAGCGGGCCCACCGGGGAGCTGTTTTTT. Amino acid sequence: CASSVTSGPTGELFF.

This chain joins TRBV7-9 and TRBJ1-6, with 9 bases identical to TRBD1. With 5 bases clipped from V and 3 bases from J, the junction kept 5 bases outside the gene matches. Germline V lookup: CDR1 SEHNR, CDR2 FQNEAQ (reference sequence). This CDR3 has 16 residues. The CDR3 spells CASSPRDRDYNSPLHF. DNA for the CDR3: TGTGCCAGCAGCCCCCGGGACAGGGACTATAATTCACCCCTCCACTTT.

The chain has TRBV25-1 and TRBJ2-3, with a possible D match to TRBD2 (6 bases). This CDR3 has 16 amino acids. Deletions cut 3 bases from V and 5 bases from J, with 18 bases between. CDR1 and CDR2 (germline): MGHDK, SYGVNS. CDR3 nucleotides: TGTGCCAGCAGTGACCAACGGGGCCCCGGGGGAGATACGCAGTATTTT. As protein: CASSDQRGPGGDTQYF.

The chain carries TRBV5-1 and TRBJ2-1; 7 bases align to TRBD2. Germline V lookup: CDR1 SGHRS, CDR2 YFSETQ. Trimming removed 0 bases from V and 2 bases from J; junction bases left unmatched: 5. This CDR3 comprises 16 residues. CDR3 sequence reads: CASSLGIGTTYNEQFF. Here the CDR3 DNA reads TGCGCCAGCAGCTTGGGCATCGGGACTACCTACAATGAGCAGTTCTTC.

V and J are TRBV10-3 and TRBJ1-5; 10 bases agree with TRBD1. V trimming: 8 bases; J trimming: 1 base; junction bases outside the gene matches: 5. The germline V gene encodes CDR1 ENHRY and CDR2 SYGVKD. CDR3 length equals 15 residues. The CDR3 sequence: CAIGTGAISNQPQHF. DNA of the CDR3: TGTGCCATCGGGACAGGGGCTATAAGCAATCAGCCCCAGCATTTT.

This clone is labeled medium-sized. The chain combines TRBV6-4 with TRBJ2-3; D is perhaps TRBD1 (5 bases). Trimming took off 8 bases at V and 4 bases at J, with 16 bases between the two ends. The CDR3 contains 14 residues. Germline V gives CDR1 MRHNA, CDR2 SNTAGT. CDR3 DNA sequence: TGTGCCAGCGGCGGTGGGGCCGGAGCAGATACGCAGTATTTT. Encoded protein: CASGGGAGADTQYF.

Here the CDR3 DNA reads TGTGCTAGTGGCTCGGGACCCTTCTACGAGCAGTACTTC. Translation: CASGSGPFYEQYF. J is TRBJ2-7 and V is TRBV12-5; D could derive from TRBD1 or TRBD2 (5 bases each). The ends were cut back, 6 bases at V and 3 bases at J, with 12 bases in the middle. The CDR3 is made up of 13 amino acids. The germline gives CDR1 LGHNT, CDR2 FRNRAP.

This clone was recorded only once. This same CDR3 is encoded by further DNA sequences in the sample. The chain is built from TRBV7-2 and TRBJ2-3; 13 bases match TRBD2. Looked up from germline, CDR1 is SGHTA and CDR2 is FQGNSA. The ends lost 3 bases at V and 3 bases at J; junction bases unmatched: 3. There are 16 residues in the CDR3. CDR3 amino acids: CASSLRTSGGTDTQYF. CDR3 bases: TGTGCCAGCAGCTTGAGGACTAGCGGGGGAACAGATACGCAGTATTTT. Drawing the rest from reference TRBV7-2 and TRBJ2-3, the complete variable domain is GAGVSQSPSNKVTEKGKDVELRCDPISGHTALYWYRQSLGQGLEFLIYFQGNSAPDKSGLPSDRFSAERTGGSVSTLTIQRTQQEDSAVYLCASSLRTSGGTDTQYFGPGTRLTVL.

This clone was observed once. The rearrangement links TRBV20-1 to TRBJ2-7; D is unresolved. CDR1 and CDR2 from the germline V gene are DFQATT and SNEGSKA (reference sequence). The CDR3 sequence is 11 residues long. Deletions cut 6 bases from V and 4 bases from J, with 10 bases between. The CDR3 coding sequence is TGCAGTGCCAAAATCATTTACGAGCAGTACTTC. Translated: CSAKIIYEQYF.

The chain uses TRBV11-1 and TRBJ2-4; D ambiguous. The CDR3 has 12 residues. The V gene lost 2 bases and the J gene lost 6 bases, with 5 bases spanning the gap. Per the germline V gene, CDR1 is SGHAT and CDR2 is FQDESV (reference sequence). CDR3 coding DNA: TGTGCCAGCAGCTTAAACAGAAACATTCAGTACTTC. This translates into CASSLNRNIQYF.

The rearrangement uses TRBV6-2 or TRBV6-3 and TRBJ1-4, with no clear D. From germline, CDR1 is MNHEY and CDR2 SVGEGT. Between the trimmed V and J ends, which lost 6 bases and 8 bases, there was a span of 10 bases. The CDR3 has 12 amino acids. CDR3 coding DNA: TGTGCCAGCAGCCAAGCCCCCGAAAAACTGTTTTTT. Protein: CASSQAPEKLFF.

The chain couples TRBV27 to TRBJ2-5; D may be TRBD2 (6 bases). Germline lookup yields CDR1 MNHEY and CDR2 SMNVEV (reference sequence). The germline V and J ends were trimmed by 2 bases and 5 bases, with 15 bases remaining between them. CDR3 length equals 15 residues. CDR3 nucleotides: TGTGCCAGCAGTTTAAGTTGGCTAGCGCGGGAGACCCAGTACTTC. It yields the protein CASSLSWLARETQYF.

V gene TRBV7-2 combines with J gene TRBJ2-5; no definite D call. The CDR3 totals 13 residues. The germline V and J ends were trimmed by 5 bases and 3 bases, with 10 bases remaining between them. Per the germline V gene, CDR1 is SGHTA and CDR2 is FQGNSA. The CDR3 protein is CASSPMGKETQYF. The CDR3 DNA reads as TGTGCCAGCAGCCCTATGGGTAAAGAGACCCAGTACTTC.

The chain's CDR3 is CASSWGQGGETQYF. Written as DNA, the CDR3 is TGCGCCAGCAGCTGGGGACAGGGGGGCGAGACCCAGTACTTC. This chain joins TRBV5-1 and TRBJ2-5, with 11 bases aligning to TRBD1. The CDR3 consists of 14 residues. Unmatched junction bases numbered 3, after V lost 3 bases and J lost 5 bases. Per germline, CDR1 SGHRS and CDR2 YFSETQ.

The chain combines TRBV7-2 with TRBJ2-2; either TRBD1 or TRBD2 may fit D (6 bases each). Trimming left V 2 bases short and J 5 bases short, with 15 bases between. The CDR3 contains 16 residues. In germline, CDR1 is SGHTA, CDR2 FQGNSA. The CDR3 region is CASSLRFGGRTGELFF. The CDR3 DNA sequence: TGTGCCAGCAGCTTAAGATTTGGGGGGCGAACCGGGGAGCTGTTTTTT.